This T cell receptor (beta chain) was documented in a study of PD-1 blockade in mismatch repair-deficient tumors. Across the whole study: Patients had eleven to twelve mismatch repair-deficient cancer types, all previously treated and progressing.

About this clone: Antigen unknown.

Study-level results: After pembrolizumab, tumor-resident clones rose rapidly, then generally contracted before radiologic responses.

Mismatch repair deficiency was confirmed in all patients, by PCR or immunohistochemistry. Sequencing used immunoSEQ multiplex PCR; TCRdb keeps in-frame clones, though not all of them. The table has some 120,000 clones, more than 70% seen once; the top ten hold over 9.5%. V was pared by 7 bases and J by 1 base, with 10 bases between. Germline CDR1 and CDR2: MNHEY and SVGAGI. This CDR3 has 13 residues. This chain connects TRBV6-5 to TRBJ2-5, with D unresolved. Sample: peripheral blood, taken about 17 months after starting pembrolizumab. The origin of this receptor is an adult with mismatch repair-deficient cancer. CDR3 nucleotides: TGTGCCAGCAAGGCAGAAATCCAAGAGACCCAGTACTTC. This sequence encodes CASKAEIQETQYF.